This TCR beta chain came from a study of blood T cell repertoires in COVID-19. On the study more broadly: The samples span acute and convalescent COVID-19 from the United States, Italy and Spain.

Here immunoSEQ multiplex PCR was the method, and the copy in TCRdb shows in-frame clones only, minus some. The table has about 320,000 clones, around four fifths seen once. The V end was cut by 2 bases, the J end by 3 bases, with 11 bases between. The V gene's germline CDR1 is SNHLY and CDR2 FYNNEI. This CDR3 spans 15 amino acids. This clonotype was sampled from a woman between 45 and 60 years old with acute or convalescent COVID-19. This sequence joins TRBV2 and TRBJ1-5; tentatively, D is TRBD1 (6 bases). Input material: peripheral blood. In nucleotides, the CDR3 is TGTGCCAGCAGTGAAAGGGGGACCCCCAATCAGCCCCAGCATTTT. Encoded protein: CASSERGTPNQPQHF. Full variable domain (outside the CDR3, taken from reference TRBV2 and TRBJ1-5): EPEVTQTPSHQVTQMGQEVILRCVPISNHLYFYWYRQILGQKVEFLVSFYNNEISEKSEIFDDQFSVERPDGSNFTLKIRSTKLEDSAMYFCASSERGTPNQPQHFGDGTRLSIL.